The rows below give T cell receptor beta chains drawn from one sample of a study of Graves' ophthalmopathy and Graves' hyperthyroidism. TCRdb re-called the multiplex PCR reads with MiXCR, one entry per CDR3 protein. The data contain hundreds of thousands of distinct CDR3 sequences, 22% of them singletons. The sample was peripheral blood. The receptors here all came from a woman aged 18-35 years with stable Graves' hyperthyroidism. Some clones in this sample may be carry-over from other donors' samples. Each CDR3 is given with its conserved first and last residue. Each record gives: D gene, V gene, J gene, clone size, CDR3 DNA, CDR3 protein. The D gene is left open where the match is weak. Clone size is stated in some rows and not others, as once, few, many or a class when expanded.

.,TRBV20-1,TRBJ1-1,.,TGCAGTGCTCCAAATATTGGGTTGAACACTGAAGCTTTCTTT,CSAPNIGLNTEAFF
.,TRBV4-2,TRBJ1-2,.,TGTGCCAGCAGGCACGAACAGGGCGCCTATGGCTACACCTTC,CASRHEQGAYGYTF
TRBD2,TRBV7-8,TRBJ2-5,.,TGTGCCAGCAGCTTAGCGGGAGCGGGACCGCAGTACTTC,CASSLAGAGPQYF
.,TRBV5-1,TRBJ2-7,many,TGCGCCAGCAGCACCACAGGGCTAGCCTACGAGCAGTACTTC,CASSTTGLAYEQYF
.,TRBV7-6,TRBJ1-1,.,TGTGCCAGCAGCCCGAGCCGGGGCCTTGAAGCTTTCTTT,CASSPSRGLEAFF
.,TRBV6-1,TRBJ1-2,.,TGTGCCAGCAATCCACAAGGAACAAACTATGGCTACACCTTC,CASNPQGTNYGYTF
.,TRBV5-1,TRBJ1-1,many,TGCGCCAGCAGCTGGACCGGGACTCAGGGCACTGAAGCTTTCTTT,CASSWTGTQGTEAFF
TRBD2,TRBV28,TRBJ2-2,many,TGTGCCAGCAGCTTGTATCTAGAAGCGGGAGGTGGCACCGGGGAGCTGTTTTTT,CASSLYLEAGGGTGELFF
.,TRBV6-1,TRBJ1-6,many,TGTGCCAGCAGTGAAGAGTTACCCCTCCACTTT,CASSEELPLHF
.,TRBV24-1,TRBJ1-3,.,TGTGCCACCAGTGACCCCGGGACTTCTGGAAACACCATATATTTT,CATSDPGTSGNTIYF
TRBD1,TRBV15,TRBJ1-1,many,TGTGCCACCAGCTTGCACCAACCGGGACAGTCTGAAGCTTTCTTT,CATSLHQPGQSEAFF
.,TRBV4-1,TRBJ2-7,.,TGCGCCAGCAGCCAACTTGCGGGCACCTACGAGCAGTACTTC,CASSQLAGTYEQYF
TRBD2,TRBV2,TRBJ2-5,.,TGTGCCAGCAGTGAGTCGACTAGCGGGGGGGCAGCGAAAGAGACCCAGTACTTC,CASSESTSGGAAKETQYF
.,TRBV25-1,TRBJ2-7,many,TGTGCCAGCAGTGAACCCGGTGAAACATACGAGCAGTACTTC,CASSEPGETYEQYF
.,TRBV20-1,TRBJ2-7,many,TGCAGTGCTAGAGACCCCCTTGCGGGGAGCTCCTACGAGCAGTACTTC,CSARDPLAGSSYEQYF
.,TRBV2,TRBJ1-5,.,TGTGCCATCTCACAGGGAGGCAATCAGCCCCAGCATTTT,CAISQGGNQPQHF
TRBD2,TRBV29-1,TRBJ2-5,.,TGCAGCGCTGTGGGACTAGCGGGAGGGCCGGGGGAAGAGACCCAGTACTTC,CSAVGLAGGPGEETQYF
.,TRBV6-5,TRBJ1-2,.,TGTGCCAGCAGTTACTCGAACGGGTTCTATGGCTACACCTTC,CASSYSNGFYGYTF
TRBD1,TRBV12-3/TRBV12-4,TRBJ1-2,.,TGTGCCAGCAGTTCGGGGACAGGGCCCCTAAACTATGGCTACACCTTC,CASSSGTGPLNYGYTF
TRBD2,TRBV6-5,TRBJ2-7,.,TGTGCCAGCAGTAACCTGGGGGGGTACGAGCAGTACTTC,CASSNLGGYEQYF
.,TRBV6-1,TRBJ1-2,many,TGTGCCAGCAGAGCCACCTGGACACCTCTTACGGATGGCTACACCTTC,CASRATWTPLTDGYTF
.,TRBV5-1,TRBJ1-1,many,TGCGCCAGCAGCTTGGGCGTGAACATGAACACTGAAGCTTTCTTT,CASSLGVNMNTEAFF
.,TRBV6-5,TRBJ2-4,many,TGTGCCAGCAGTTGGTATTGGCTAGCCAAAAACATTCAGTACTTC,CASSWYWLAKNIQYF
.,TRBV6-1,TRBJ1-6,.,TGTGCCAGCAGGATATCGGACCGTCCTTATTCACCCCTCCACTTT,CASRISDRPYSPLHF